These 21 T cell receptor beta chains came from one sample sequenced in a study of T cell responses to AZD1222 COVID-19 vaccine. Data came from immunoSEQ multiplex PCR; TCRdb stores just in-frame clones and leaves some out. Here the sample spans about 140,000 clones, nearly 95% being singletons. The material was peripheral blood, obtained on day 0 of AZD1222 vaccination. All receptors derive from an adult in good health.

V and J are TRBV27 and TRBJ2-3; no definite D call. The ends were cut back, 3 bases at V and 1 base at J, with 14 bases in the middle. This CDR3 region has 16 residues. Germline V lookup: CDR1 MNHEY, CDR2 SMNVEV (reference sequence). CDR3 nucleotide sequence: TGTGCCAGCAGTTTTTTATTAGCCACTGGCACAGATACGCAGTATTTT. Encoded protein: CASSFLLATGTDTQYF.

This clone was counted only a few times. This chain joins TRBV7-8 and TRBJ1-2; 7 positions agree with TRBD1. The V gene's germline CDR1 is SGHVS and CDR2 FQNEAQ. The CDR3 spans 14 residues. V gave up 5 bases and J gave up 2 bases; unmatched junction bases: 5. In nucleotides, the CDR3 is TGTGCCAGCAGCGTCCAACAGGGGAACTATGGCTACACCTTC. As protein: CASSVQQGNYGYTF. Full variable domain (rest looked up from reference TRBV7-8 and TRBJ1-2): GAGVSQSPRYKVAKRGQDVALRCDPISGHVSLFWYQQALGQGPEFLTYFQNEAQLDKSGLPSDRFFAERPEGSVSTLKIQRTQQEDSAVYLCASSVQQGNYGYTFGSGTRLTVV.

The V and J genes are TRBV20-1 and TRBJ2-1, with D possibly matching TRBD2 (5 bases). Germline V gene data show CDR1 as DFQATT and CDR2 as SNEGSKA (reference sequence). CDR3 length: 11 residues. V gave up 3 bases and J gave up 12 bases, with 12 bases separating them. CDR3 bases: TGCAGTGCTAGCGATCTAGCAAGGCAGTTCTTC. Its translation: CSASDLARQFF.

This clone appeared once. The chain links TRBV12-3 or TRBV12-4 to TRBJ1-5; unclear D gene. The CDR3 contains 12 residues. V was clipped by 6 bases and J by 5 bases, with 8 bases between them. The DNA of the CDR3 is TGTGCCAGCAGGAGAGGGCATCAGCCCCAGCATTTT. Residues: CASRRGHQPQHF.

The genes are TRBV5-4 and TRBJ2-2; D possibly corresponds to TRBD2 (7 bases). The CDR3 covers 15 residues. The ends were cut back, 1 base at V and 6 bases at J, with 13 bases in the middle. The germline gives CDR1 SGHNT, CDR2 YYREEE (reference sequence). This CDR3 is CASSLRGGQAGELFF. Written as DNA, the CDR3 is TGTGCCAGCAGCTTGAGGGGGGGCCAGGCCGGGGAGCTGTTTTTT.

V usage is TRBV4-3 and J usage is TRBJ1-5; D is undetermined. Trimming took 0 bases from V and 0 from J, leaving 6 bases between them. Germline values: CDR1 LGHNA, CDR2 YSLEER. The CDR3 has 15 residues. For the CDR3, the DNA is TGCGCCAGCAGCCAAGAAGGAGGTAGCAATCAGCCCCAGCATTTT. It is translated as CASSQEGGSNQPQHF.

The chain uses TRBV6-5 and TRBJ1-2, with D hard to call. This CDR3 spans 15 amino acids. The V gene lost 6 bases and the J gene lost 1 base, with 15 bases spanning the gap. Germline V gene data show CDR1 as MNHEY and CDR2 as SVGAGI. The CDR3 bases are TGTGCCAGCAGCCTCCGGCGTATCAGTAACTATGGCTACACCTTC. It specifies CASSLRRISNYGYTF.

J is TRBJ2-1 and V is TRBV2, with unresolved D. V lost 6 bases to trimming and J lost 5 bases, with 17 bases between them. This CDR3 comprises 15 residues. The germline gives CDR1 SNHLY, CDR2 FYNNEI. In DNA form, the CDR3 reads TGTGCCAGCAGGGACGAGGCGACACTGAACAATGAGCAGTTCTTC. Translating gives CASRDEATLNNEQFF.

J is TRBJ1-4 and V is TRBV19; 7 bases line up with TRBD1. The CDR3 extends over 18 amino acids. Germline-derived CDR1 and CDR2 are LNHDA and SQIVND (reference sequence). After removal of 4 bases from V and 0 bases from J, the junction contained 11 bases not matched to a gene. The CDR3 DNA reads as TGTGCCAGTAGTACCCTCCGGGACAGCTACGCAACTAATGAAAAACTGTTTTTT. Translated, it gives CASSTLRDSYATNEKLFF.

The J gene is TRBJ2-7, the V gene TRBV7-9; D might be TRBD1 (6 bases). The CDR3 loop spans 12 amino acids. CDR1 and CDR2 (germline): SEHNR, FQNEAQ (reference sequence). Trimming cost V 7 bases and J 6 bases, with 13 bases left between them. CDR3 nucleotide sequence: TGTGCCAGCACCACAGGGAGAGGCGAGCAGTACTTC. Translation gives CASTTGRGEQYF.

The chain is built from TRBV18 and TRBJ2-2, with D possibly TRBD2 on 5 matching bases. From germline, CDR1 is KGHSH and CDR2 LQKENI. Trimming took 4 bases from V and 3 from J, leaving 15 bases between them. This CDR3 is built from 16 residues. CDR3 DNA: TGTGCCAGCTCACTCGAGGCGAGGACTTACACCGGGGAGCTGTTTTTT. Encoded protein: CASSLEARTYTGELFF.

The chain uses TRBV5-6 and TRBJ2-7; TRBD1 or TRBD2 may be the D gene (5 bases each). The CDR3 sequence is 14 residues long. In germline, CDR1 is SGHDT, CDR2 YYEEEE. V was trimmed by 3 bases and J by 0 bases, leaving 10 bases between them. CDR3 nucleotide sequence: TGTGCCAGCAGCTCCGGGGCCCTCTCCTACGAGCAGTACTTC. Translating gives CASSSGALSYEQYF.

This chain uses TRBV6-5 with TRBJ2-2, with a possible D match to TRBD2 (7 bases). Germline-derived CDR1 and CDR2 are MNHEY and SVGAGI. The germline V and J ends were trimmed by 6 bases and 5 bases, with 16 bases remaining between them. This CDR3 contains 15 residues. CDR3 in DNA: TGTGCCAGCAGCCGCAGAGGGGGGGAGACCGGGGAGCTGTTTTTT. Translation: CASSRRGGETGELFF.

The gene calls are TRBV28 and TRBJ1-5; D not certain. Per the germline V gene, CDR1 is MDHEN and CDR2 is SYDVKM. V was shortened by 4 bases and J by 4 bases, with 11 bases between the two germline ends. CDR3 length: 14 amino acids. CDR3 region: CASSSDMWNQPQHF. The CDR3 DNA is TGTGCCAGCAGTTCTGACATGTGGAATCAGCCCCAGCATTTT.

The rearrangement joins TRBV5-4 to TRBJ2-2; D is possibly TRBD1 (6 bases). The CDR3 covers 13 residues. In germline, CDR1 is SGHNT, CDR2 YYREEE (reference sequence). The V end lost 4 bases, the J end lost 5 bases, and 9 bases lay between the germline ends. The CDR3 protein is CASSPGQTGELFF. The CDR3 DNA follows: TGTGCCAGCAGCCCTGGACAGACCGGGGAGCTGTTTTTT.

The chain recombines TRBV4-1 with TRBJ2-3, with D possibly matching TRBD1 (5 bases). Germline assignment: CDR1 MGHRA and CDR2 YSYEKL. The CDR3 totals 16 residues. Deletions cut 0 bases from V and 1 base from J, with 11 bases between. The DNA for the CDR3 is TGCGCCAGCAGCCAAGAAGCAGGGTCGGGCACAGATACGCAGTATTTT. Translating gives CASSQEAGSGTDTQYF.

CDR3 residues: CASSEGEGTEAFF. CDR3 nucleotide sequence: TGCGCCAGCAGTGAGGGGGAAGGAACTGAAGCTTTCTTT. V and J are TRBV10-1 and TRBJ1-1; D is undetermined. This CDR3 has 13 amino acids. Per germline, CDR1 WNHNN and CDR2 SYGVQD (reference sequence). The V gene lost 2 bases and the J gene lost 5 bases, with 9 bases spanning the gap.

The CDR3, as DNA: TGTGCCAGCAGTTACTCCCCGGACACTGCCAAAAACATTCAGTACTTC. It codes for CASSYSPDTAKNIQYF. The rearrangement uses TRBV6-5 and TRBJ2-4; D possibly corresponds to TRBD1 (5 bases). This CDR3 contains 16 residues. CDR1 and CDR2 from the germline V gene are MNHEY and SVGAGI. Trimming took 0 bases from V and 1 from J, leaving 10 bases between them.

The CDR3 here is CASSSLGLAGRNEQYF. The CDR3 region has the DNA TGTGCCAGCAGTTCCCTCGGACTAGCGGGGAGGAACGAGCAGTACTTC. This chain links TRBV27 with TRBJ2-7; 12 bases agree with TRBD2. J gave up 5 bases and V 4 bases, and 9 bases lay outside the gene matches. Germline assignment: CDR1 MNHEY and CDR2 SMNVEV (reference sequence). The CDR3 consists of 16 residues.

In its sample, this clone was seen once. CDR3 sequence reads: CATSDSTRDTNTGELFF. CDR3 bases: TGTGCCACCAGTGATTCCACCCGGGACACGAACACCGGGGAGCTGTTTTTT. The chain recombines TRBV24-1 with TRBJ2-2; tentatively, D is TRBD1 (6 bases). With 2 bases removed from V and 0 bases from J, the gap between germline ends came to 12 bases. The CDR3 is made up of 17 amino acids. Germline-derived CDR1 and CDR2 are KGHDR and SFDVKD.

This clone has only a few counts. The chain has TRBV7-9 and TRBJ2-7; D gene unclear. The CDR3 is 12 amino acids. Trimming left V 3 bases short and J 6 bases short, with 9 bases between. Per germline, CDR1 SEHNR and CDR2 FQNEAQ (reference sequence). The CDR3 region is CASSFPGSEQYF. The CDR3 DNA is TGTGCCAGCAGCTTCCCGGGTAGCGAGCAGTACTTC.